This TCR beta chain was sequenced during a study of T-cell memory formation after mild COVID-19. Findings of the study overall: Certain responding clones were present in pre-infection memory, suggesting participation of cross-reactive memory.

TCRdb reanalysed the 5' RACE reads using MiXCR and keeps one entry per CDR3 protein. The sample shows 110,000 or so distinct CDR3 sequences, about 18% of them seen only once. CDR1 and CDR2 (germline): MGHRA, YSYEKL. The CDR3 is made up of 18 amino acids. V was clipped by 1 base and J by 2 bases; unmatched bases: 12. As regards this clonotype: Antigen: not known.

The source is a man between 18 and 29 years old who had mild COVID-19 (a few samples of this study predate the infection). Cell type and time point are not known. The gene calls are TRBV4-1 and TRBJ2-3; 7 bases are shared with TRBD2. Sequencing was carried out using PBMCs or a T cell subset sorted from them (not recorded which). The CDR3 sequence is CASSQGSWGGSLTDTQYF. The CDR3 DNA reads TGCGCCAGCAGCCAAGGATCCTGGGGGGGATCCCTCACAGATACGCAGTATTTT.